Listed below are T cell receptor beta chains from one sample, sequenced in a study of blood T cell repertoires in COVID-19. Clones were read by immunoSEQ multiplex PCR, and TCRdb kept only the in-frame ones, dropping some. Of 380,000 or so clones listed, 70% to 90% were seen once; the top ten hold 0.95% to 1.5%. What was sequenced was peripheral blood. The receptors were gathered from a man aged 35-49 years with acute or convalescent COVID-19. Both conserved end residues are part of each CDR3. Each record gives: V gene, J gene, clone size, D gene, CDR3 protein, CDR3 DNA. The D gene is left open where the match is weak. Clone sizes are given selectively: once, few, many, or a class where the clone is expanded.

>TRBV7-2|TRBJ2-7|-|-
CASSLVLYRGYEQYF
TGTGCCAGCAGCTTAGTTCTATATAGGGGCTACGAGCAGTACTTC
>TRBV6-6|TRBJ2-1|-|TRBD2
CASSRSSGVPSYNEQFF
TGTGCCAGCAGTCGGTCTAGCGGAGTCCCGTCCTACAATGAGCAGTTCTTC
>TRBV27|TRBJ1-6|-|-
CASSLKVMGAVLNSPLHF
TGTGCCAGCAGTTTAAAGGTTATGGGGGCCGTGCTTAATTCACCCCTCCACTTT
>TRBV7-9|TRBJ1-5|-|-
CASSMDSLNQPQHF
TGTGCCAGCAGCATGGACAGCCTCAATCAGCCCCAGCATTTT
>TRBV5-1|TRBJ2-1|-|-
CASSLAQVGVGQFF
TGCGCCAGCAGCTTGGCACAGGTCGGTGTCGGGCAGTTCTTC
>TRBV27|TRBJ1-4|-|TRBD1
CASSLTGGHEKLFF
TGTGCCAGCAGTTTGACAGGGGGGCATGAAAAACTGTTTTTT
>TRBV7-3|TRBJ2-3|-|TRBD2
CASSSTGGWGDTQYF
TGTGCCAGCAGCTCCACGGGAGGGTGGGGGGATACGCAGTATTTT
>TRBV5-1|TRBJ1-1|-|-
CASSLAAGRETEAFF
TGCGCCAGCAGCTTGGCGGCGGGGCGGGAGACTGAAGCCTTCTTT
>TRBV19|TRBJ1-4|once|TRBD1
CATTRTGTNEKLFF
TGTGCCACGACCCGGACAGGGACTAATGAAAAACTGTTTTTT
>TRBV7-2|TRBJ1-5|once|-
CASSPRQTSNQPQHF
TGTGCCAGCAGCCCTCGACAGACTAGCAATCAGCCCCAGCATTTT
>TRBV29-1|TRBJ2-1|-|TRBD2
CSVDPSGGHYNEQFF
TGCAGCGTTGACCCTAGCGGGGGCCATTACAATGAGCAGTTCTTC
>TRBV5-5|TRBJ2-5|once|TRBD2
CASSSRPVAGGQETQYF
TGTGCCAGCAGCTCCCGGCCGGTAGCGGGGGGGCAGGAGACCCAGTACTTC
>TRBV9|TRBJ1-6|-|TRBD1
CASSVEGQGDSPLHF
TGTGCCAGCAGCGTTGAAGGACAGGGTGATTCACCCCTCCACTTT
>TRBV5-5|TRBJ1-1|-|-
CASSLADTEAFF
TGTGCCAGCAGCTTGGCAGACACTGAAGCTTTCTTT
>TRBV29-1|TRBJ2-5|-|-
CSVKQLQQETQYF
TGCAGCGTTAAACAGCTCCAACAAGAGACCCAGTACTTC
>TRBV4-1|TRBJ1-5|-|-
CASSPGLTSNQPQHF
TGCGCCAGCAGCCCGGGACTGACGAGCAATCAGCCCCAGCATTTT
>TRBV4-2|TRBJ2-7|many|TRBD1
CASSHRGQGAYEQYF
TGTGCCAGCAGCCACCGGGGACAGGGTGCCTACGAGCAGTACTTC
>TRBV28|TRBJ2-7|-|TRBD1
CASSLHPGQYEQYF
TGTGCCAGCTCTTTACATCCGGGACAGTACGAGCAGTACTTC
>TRBV27|TRBJ1-1|-|-
CASSLSRSTEAFF
TGTGCCAGCAGTTTATCTAGGAGCACTGAAGCTTTCTTT
>TRBV3-1/TRBV3-2|TRBJ1-1|-|TRBD1
CASSRGTANTEAFF
TGTGCCAGCAGCCGCGGGACAGCCAACACTGAAGCTTTCTTT
>TRBV21-1|TRBJ2-2|few|-
CASSRRTTPPTNTGELFF
TGTGCCAGCAGCAGGCGGACAACACCTCCTACGAACACCGGGGAGCTGTTTTTT
>TRBV6-1|TRBJ1-5|-|-
CASSEGTGGVRNQPQHF
TGTGCCAGCAGTGAAGGCACGGGGGGGGTGAGAAATCAGCCCCAGCATTTT
>TRBV10-3|TRBJ2-2|-|TRBD2
CAISEASWGGSTGELFF
TGTGCCATCAGTGAAGCTAGCTGGGGGGGTAGCACCGGGGAGCTGTTTTTT
>TRBV5-1|TRBJ2-1|-|TRBD2
CASSLGGLGVINEQFF
TGCGCCAGCAGCTTGGGGGGACTAGGGGTTATCAATGAGCAGTTCTTC
>TRBV4-1|TRBJ1-2|-|-
CASSPWTVNYGYTF
TGCGCCAGCAGCCCCTGGACAGTCAACTATGGCTACACCTTC
>TRBV27|TRBJ1-5|-|-
CASSLTAERPQHF
TGTGCCAGCAGTTTAACGGCGGAGCGGCCCCAGCATTTT
>TRBV2|TRBJ2-7|-|-
CASNRENGYEQYF
TGTGCCAGCAACAGGGAGAATGGCTACGAGCAGTACTTC
>TRBV27|TRBJ2-3|-|-
CASSLGPSTDTQYF
TGTGCCAGCAGTTTAGGGCCTAGCACAGATACGCAGTATTTT
>TRBV12-3/TRBV12-4|TRBJ2-7|-|-
CASSLASTGEQYF
TGTGCCAGCAGTTTGGCTAGTACAGGCGAGCAGTACTTC
>TRBV5-6|TRBJ2-7|-|-
CASSLGGGSYEQYF
TGTGCCAGCAGCTTAGGGGGTGGCTCCTACGAGCAGTACTTC
>TRBV12-3/TRBV12-4|TRBJ1-2|-|-
CASSFMGEDGYTF
TGTGCCAGCAGTTTTATGGGGGAGGACGGCTACACCTTC
>TRBV19|TRBJ1-5|-|-
CASAWSLRKPQHF
TGTGCCTCAGCGTGGAGCCTTAGGAAGCCCCAGCATTTT
>TRBV6-6|TRBJ1-6|-|TRBD1
CASRRTGNSPLHF
TGTGCCAGCAGACGGACAGGGAATTCACCCCTCCACTTT
>TRBV27|TRBJ1-6|-|TRBD1
CASSPIRTGVSPLHF
TGTGCCAGCAGTCCAATCCGGACAGGGGTTTCACCCCTCCACTTT
>TRBV19|TRBJ1-5|-|-
CASSNKGPHSNQPQHF
TGTGCCAGTAGTAATAAGGGGCCACATAGCAATCAGCCCCAGCATTTT
>TRBV9|TRBJ2-1|-|TRBD2
CASSPRTREGEQFF
TGTGCCAGCAGCCCGCGGACAAGGGAGGGTGAGCAGTTCTTC
>TRBV19|TRBJ1-1|-|-
CASSISRGRGFTEAFF
TGTGCCAGTAGTATCTCTCGGGGTCGGGGGTTCACTGAAGCTTTCTTT
>TRBV5-1|TRBJ1-2|-|TRBD1
CASSLDRGVRNGYTF
TGCGCCAGCAGCTTGGACAGGGGTGTTCGAAATGGCTACACCTTC
>TRBV6-1|TRBJ1-6|-|-
CASSEGSGISSPLHF
TGTGCCAGCAGTGAAGGGTCAGGGATTAGTTCACCCCTCCACTTT
>TRBV28|TRBJ1-2|-|-
CASSFTERVTNYGYTF
TGTGCCAGCAGTTTTACCGAGAGGGTCACTAACTATGGCTACACCTTC
>TRBV12-3/TRBV12-4|TRBJ2-7|-|-
CASSLGGVAEQYF
TGTGCCAGCAGTTTAGGGGGGGTGGCCGAGCAGTACTTC
>TRBV5-1|TRBJ2-3|-|-
CASSLGAGRDTDTQYF
TGCGCCAGCAGCTTGGGTGCGGGAAGAGATACAGATACGCAGTATTTT
>TRBV28|TRBJ1-2|-|-
CASSSPGLNYGYTF
TGTGCCAGCAGTTCCCCAGGATTGAACTATGGCTACACCTTC
>TRBV7-2|TRBJ1-5|-|-
CASSLLRNQPQHF
TGTGCCAGCTCCCTACTGCGCAATCAGCCCCAGCATTTT
>TRBV6-1|TRBJ1-2|-|-
CASSEEHWSGYTF
TGTGCCAGCAGTGAAGAACACTGGAGCGGCTACACCTTC
>TRBV28|TRBJ2-5|-|-
CASSPRGWYQETQYF
TGTGCCAGCAGCCCCAGGGGTTGGTACCAAGAGACCCAGTACTTC
>TRBV19|TRBJ2-5|-|-
CASSIARQETQYF
TGTGCCAGTAGTATAGCCCGTCAAGAGACCCAGTACTTC
>TRBV28|TRBJ1-5|once|-
CASSLDRAGFRAQHF
TGTGCCAGCAGTTTAGACCGGGCGGGGTTCCGGGCCCAGCATTTT
>TRBV5-1|TRBJ2-3|-|TRBD2
CASSLGPRTSLALRSTDTQYF
TGCGCCAGCAGCTTGGGGCCCCGGACTAGCCTTGCCTTGAGGAGCACAGATACGCAGTATTTT
>TRBV5-4|TRBJ1-2|-|-
CASSFRQNNYGYTF
TGTGCCAGCAGCTTCCGACAGAATAACTATGGCTACACCTTC
>TRBV11-3|TRBJ2-7|-|-
CASSISWGGPNEQYF
TGTGCCAGCAGCATTAGTTGGGGGGGGCCTAACGAGCAGTACTTC
>TRBV7-2|TRBJ2-1|-|-
CASSPGSYNEQFF
TGTGCCAGCAGCCCCGGCTCCTACAATGAGCAGTTCTTC
>TRBV28|TRBJ2-1|-|TRBD1
CASSLSPGQGVYEQFF
TGTGCCAGCAGTTTATCCCCGGGACAGGGGGTTTATGAGCAGTTCTTC
>TRBV10-3|TRBJ1-1|-|-
CAISESPPGRNTGSFF
TGTGCCATCAGTGAGTCGCCCCCAGGGAGGAACACTGGATCTTTCTTT
>TRBV24-1|TRBJ1-1|-|TRBD1
CATSDLDREDTEAFF
TGTGCCACCAGTGACCTGGACAGGGAGGACACTGAAGCTTTCTTT
>TRBV21-1|TRBJ2-5|-|-
CASSIGDRSLETQYF
TGTGCCAGCAGCATCGGGGACAGGTCCTTAGAGACCCAGTACTTC
>TRBV29-1|TRBJ2-1|-|TRBD2
CSVDRGGVNEQFF
TGCAGCGTTGATCGGGGGGGGGTAAATGAGCAGTTCTTC
>TRBV7-9|TRBJ1-2|-|-
CASSLGGGQGDGYTF
TGTGCCAGCAGCTTAGGCGGTGGACAAGGTGATGGCTACACCTTC